This TCR beta chain derives from a study of vaccination and CD4 T cells after COVID-19. Documented treatment: approximately 11-day PBMC culture with coronavirus spike peptide pools or control peptides (ViraFEST assay). This clonotype turned up a few times. The antigen remains unidentified. Germline CDR1 reads MNHNS; CDR2 reads SASEGT. This CDR3 comprises 15 residues. The V and J ends lost 4 bases and 9 bases, in that order; junction bases with no gene match: 7. An Oncomine TCR Beta short-read assay was used to sequence the DNA from cultured CD4+ T cells. TCRdb called the PCR reads again in MiXCR, with one record for every CDR3 protein. The table lists about 15,000 distinct CDR3 sequences, 52% of them singletons, with approximately 7.2% in the top ten.

The TCR originated in a human donor who had recovered from COVID-19. The chain has TRBV6-1 and TRBJ1-6, with 9 bases aligning to TRBD1. Sequenced input: CD4+ T cells from blood, cultured in vitro. DNA of the CDR3: TGTGCCAGCAGTGCCGGGACAGGGTACAGTTCACCCCTCCACTTT. Residues: CASSAGTGYSSPLHF.